The entry below gives a single TCR beta chain sequence along with its context. Its antigen is still unknown. Other nucleotide sequences in the sample specify the same CDR3. V shed 2 bases and J shed 2 bases, with 9 bases lying between them. CDR3 length: 13 amino acids. Germline lookup yields CDR1 GTSNPN and CDR2 SVGIG (reference sequence). These data originate in a study of cytotoxic CD8 clonotypes in ibrutinib-treated CLL. For the study at large: Responses: roughly 25 partial, 2 complete; after median approximately 70 months, roughly 14 stayed remitted, approximately twelve progressed.

General study points: The study found baseline clonality above age-matched healthy donors, tracking circulating CD8+ T-cell counts. The study found clonality rose at ibrutinib response, then fell toward baseline at progression.

Here immunoSEQ multiplex PCR was the method, and the copy in TCRdb shows in-frame clones only, minus some. The table lists tens of thousands of clones, about 82% of them singletons. The V call is TRBV30, the J call TRBJ2-5; D uncertain. This specimen was PBMCs, taken before ibrutinib treatment. The source of this sequence is a human donor with chronic lymphocytic leukemia. This CDR3 reads CAWSRQVQETQYF. The CDR3 DNA is TGTGCCTGGAGTCGCCAGGTACAAGAGACCCAGTACTTC.